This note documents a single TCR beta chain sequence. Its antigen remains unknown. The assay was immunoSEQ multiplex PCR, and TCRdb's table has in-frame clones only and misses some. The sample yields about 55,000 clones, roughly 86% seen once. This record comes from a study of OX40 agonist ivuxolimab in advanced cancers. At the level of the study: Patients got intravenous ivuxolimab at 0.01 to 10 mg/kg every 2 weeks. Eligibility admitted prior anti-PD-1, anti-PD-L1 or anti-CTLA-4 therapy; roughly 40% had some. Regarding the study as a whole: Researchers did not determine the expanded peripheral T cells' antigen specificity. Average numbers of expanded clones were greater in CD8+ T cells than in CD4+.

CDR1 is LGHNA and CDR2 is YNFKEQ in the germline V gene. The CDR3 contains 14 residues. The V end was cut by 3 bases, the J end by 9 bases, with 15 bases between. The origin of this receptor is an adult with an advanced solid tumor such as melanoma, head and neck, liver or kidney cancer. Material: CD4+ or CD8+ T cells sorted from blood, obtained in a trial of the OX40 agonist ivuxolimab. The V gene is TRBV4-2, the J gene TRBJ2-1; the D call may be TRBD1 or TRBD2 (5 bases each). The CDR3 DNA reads TGTGCCAGCAGCCAGGGAACTAGGGACCGTGAGCAGTTCTTC. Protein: CASSQGTRDREQFF.